Listed here is a single T cell receptor (beta chain). Its antigen is not identified. This sample stems from a study of cytomegalovirus exposure and HLA in healthy donors. Study findings and constraints: Sequence variants that were highly shared formed a cluster that was likely a sequencing artifact. Cytomegalovirus status was reportedly diagnosed by the classifier with high specificity and sensitivity.

This cohort consisted of healthy bone marrow donors. Nominal health characterized the donors when sampled, though unrecorded immune exposures were likely. CDR3 length: 13 amino acids. Per the germline V gene, CDR1 is KGHSH and CDR2 is LQKENI. Deletions cut 6 bases from V and 4 bases from J, with 12 bases between. Use of 60 Vbeta and 13 Jbeta primers characterized the PCR. The method was immunoSEQ multiplex PCR; TCRdb's version includes in-frame clones alone and lacks a portion of them. The data show fewer than 250,000 clones, with about nine tenths seen just once and 1% to 1.5% held by the top ten. The TCR was taken from a man aged 30 to 45 in good health and CMV-seronegative. The chain is built from TRBV18 and TRBJ2-5; D uncertain. Sequencing used PBMCs. Written as DNA, the CDR3 is TGTGCCAGCTCCCCCCTTGGGCGAGAGACCCAGTACTTC. As protein: CASSPLGRETQYF.